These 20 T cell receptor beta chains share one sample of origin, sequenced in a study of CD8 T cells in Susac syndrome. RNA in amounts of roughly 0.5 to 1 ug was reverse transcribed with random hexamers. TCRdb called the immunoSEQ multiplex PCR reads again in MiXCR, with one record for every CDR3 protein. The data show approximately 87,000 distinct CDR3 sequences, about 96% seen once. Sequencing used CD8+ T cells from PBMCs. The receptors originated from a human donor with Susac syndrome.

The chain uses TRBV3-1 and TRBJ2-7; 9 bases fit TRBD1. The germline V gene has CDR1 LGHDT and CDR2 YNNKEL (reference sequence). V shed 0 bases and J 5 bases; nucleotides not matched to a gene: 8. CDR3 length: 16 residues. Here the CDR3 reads CASSQEVWDRVHEQYF. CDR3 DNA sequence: TGTGCCAGCAGCCAAGAGGTATGGGACAGGGTCCACGAGCAGTACTTC.

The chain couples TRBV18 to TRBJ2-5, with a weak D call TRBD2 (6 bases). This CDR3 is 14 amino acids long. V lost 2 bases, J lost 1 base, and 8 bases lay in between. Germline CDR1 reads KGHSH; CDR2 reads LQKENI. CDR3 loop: CASSPIGGQETQYF. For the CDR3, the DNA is TGTGCCAGCTCACCAATCGGGGGCCAAGAGACCCAGTACTTC.

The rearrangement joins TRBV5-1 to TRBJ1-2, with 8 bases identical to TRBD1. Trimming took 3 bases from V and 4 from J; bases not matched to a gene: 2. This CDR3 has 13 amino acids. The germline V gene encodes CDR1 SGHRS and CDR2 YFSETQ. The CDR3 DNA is TGCGCCAGCAGCTGGACAGGGCCCTATGGCTACACCTTC. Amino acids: CASSWTGPYGYTF.

The CDR3 nucleotides are TGTGCTAGTGTGAATAGCCACAATGAGCAGTTCTTC. Its protein product is CASVNSHNEQFF. The chain has TRBV12-5 and TRBJ2-1; no reliable D call. CDR3 length: 12 amino acids. The germline gives CDR1 LGHNT, CDR2 FRNRAP. V lost 7 bases and J lost 5, with 9 bases in between.

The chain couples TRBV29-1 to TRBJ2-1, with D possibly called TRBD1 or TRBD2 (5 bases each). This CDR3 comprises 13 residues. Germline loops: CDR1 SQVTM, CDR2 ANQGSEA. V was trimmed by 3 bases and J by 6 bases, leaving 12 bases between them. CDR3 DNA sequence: TGCAGCGTTGACTCGGGACCCATCAATGAGCAGTTCTTC. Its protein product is CSVDSGPINEQFF.

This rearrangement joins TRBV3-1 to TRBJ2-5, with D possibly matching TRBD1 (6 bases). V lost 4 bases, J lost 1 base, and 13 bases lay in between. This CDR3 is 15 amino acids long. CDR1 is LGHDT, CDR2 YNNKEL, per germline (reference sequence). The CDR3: CASSPRWGPQETQYF. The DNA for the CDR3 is TGTGCCAGCAGCCCCCGGTGGGGGCCCCAAGAGACCCAGTACTTC.

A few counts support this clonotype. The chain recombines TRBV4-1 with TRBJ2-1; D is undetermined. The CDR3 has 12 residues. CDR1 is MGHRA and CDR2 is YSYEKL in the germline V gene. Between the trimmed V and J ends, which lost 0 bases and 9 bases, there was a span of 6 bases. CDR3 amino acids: CASSQEISEQFF. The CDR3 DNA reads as TGCGCCAGCAGCCAAGAGATTTCTGAGCAGTTCTTC.

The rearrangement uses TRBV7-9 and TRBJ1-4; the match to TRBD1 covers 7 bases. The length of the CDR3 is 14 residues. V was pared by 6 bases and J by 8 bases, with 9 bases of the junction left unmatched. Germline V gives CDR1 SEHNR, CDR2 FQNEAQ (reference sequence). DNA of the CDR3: TGTGCCAGCAGTCTTACAGGGGTACGGGAAAAACTGTTTTTT. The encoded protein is CASSLTGVREKLFF.

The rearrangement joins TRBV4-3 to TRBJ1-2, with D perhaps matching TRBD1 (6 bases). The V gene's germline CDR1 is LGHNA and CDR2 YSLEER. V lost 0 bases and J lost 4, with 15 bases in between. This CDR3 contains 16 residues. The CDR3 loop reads CASSQDRGGQGYGYTF. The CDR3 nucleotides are TGCGCCAGCAGCCAAGATCGGGGGGGCCAGGGCTATGGCTACACCTTC.

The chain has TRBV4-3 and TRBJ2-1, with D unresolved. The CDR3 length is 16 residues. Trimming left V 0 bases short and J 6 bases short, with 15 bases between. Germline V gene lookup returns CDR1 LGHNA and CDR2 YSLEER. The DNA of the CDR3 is TGCGCCAGCAGCCAAGATCAGGCTAATTCTGGCAATGAGCAGTTCTTC. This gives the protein CASSQDQANSGNEQFF.

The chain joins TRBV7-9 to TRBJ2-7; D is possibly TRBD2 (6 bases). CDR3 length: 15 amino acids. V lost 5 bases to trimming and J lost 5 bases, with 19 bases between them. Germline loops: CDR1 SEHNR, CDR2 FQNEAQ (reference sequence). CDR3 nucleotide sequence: TGTGCCAGCAGCCTTGGCGGGGTAGGAGGGGACGAGCAGTACTTC. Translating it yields CASSLGGVGGDEQYF. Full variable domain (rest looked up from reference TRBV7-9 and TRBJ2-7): DTGVSQNPRHKITKRGQNVTFRCDPISEHNRLYWYRQTLGQGPEFLTYFQNEAQLEKSRLLSDRFSAERPKGSFSTLEIQRTEQGDSAMYLCASSLGGVGGDEQYFGPGTRLTVT.

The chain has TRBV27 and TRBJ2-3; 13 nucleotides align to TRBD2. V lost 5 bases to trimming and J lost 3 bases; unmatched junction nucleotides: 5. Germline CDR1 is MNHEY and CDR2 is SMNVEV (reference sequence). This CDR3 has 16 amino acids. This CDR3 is CASSPGTSGKTDTQYF. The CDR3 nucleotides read TGTGCCAGCAGTCCCGGGACTAGCGGGAAGACAGATACGCAGTATTTT.

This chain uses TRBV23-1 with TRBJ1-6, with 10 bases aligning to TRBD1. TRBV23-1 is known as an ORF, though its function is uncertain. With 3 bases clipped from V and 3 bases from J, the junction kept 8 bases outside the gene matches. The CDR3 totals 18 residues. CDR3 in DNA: TGCGCCAGCAGTCAGTCCCGGGACAGGGGCGTCTATAATTCACCCCTCCACTTT. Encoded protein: CASSQSRDRGVYNSPLHF.

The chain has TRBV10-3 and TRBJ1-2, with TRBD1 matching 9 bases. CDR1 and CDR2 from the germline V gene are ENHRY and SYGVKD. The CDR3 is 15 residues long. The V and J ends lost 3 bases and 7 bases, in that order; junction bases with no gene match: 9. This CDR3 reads CAISDPDRGRGGYTF. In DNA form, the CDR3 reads TGTGCCATCAGTGACCCGGACAGGGGCAGAGGTGGCTACACCTTC.

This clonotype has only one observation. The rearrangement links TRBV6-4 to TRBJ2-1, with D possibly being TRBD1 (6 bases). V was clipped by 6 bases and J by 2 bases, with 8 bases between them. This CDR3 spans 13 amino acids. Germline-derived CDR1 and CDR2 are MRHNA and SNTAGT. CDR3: CASSRDTYNEQFF. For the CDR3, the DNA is TGTGCCAGCAGCCGGGACACCTACAATGAGCAGTTCTTC.

DNA for the CDR3: TGCGCCAGCAGCCCACTATCCAACTACGGAAACACCATATATTTT. Residues: CASSPLSNYGNTIYF. The rearrangement links TRBV5-1 to TRBJ1-3; D is unresolved. The CDR3 spans 15 residues. V lost 4 bases and J 4 bases, leaving 15 bases between the germline ends. CDR1 SGHRS and CDR2 YFSETQ come from the germline V gene.

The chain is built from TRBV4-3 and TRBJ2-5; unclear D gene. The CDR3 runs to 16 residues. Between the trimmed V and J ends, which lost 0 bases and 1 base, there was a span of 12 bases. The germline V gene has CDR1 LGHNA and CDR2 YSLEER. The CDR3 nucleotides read TGCGCCAGCAGCCAAGATCGAATCGGCAGCCAAGAGACCCAGTACTTC. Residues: CASSQDRIGSQETQYF.

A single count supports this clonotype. CDR3 amino acids: CASSFLSGQAGTGTPGNEQFF. The CDR3 region has the DNA TGCGCCAGCAGCTTCCTTTCGGGCCAAGCAGGGACCGGGACGCCCGGCAATGAGCAGTTCTTC. The rearrangement uses TRBV5-1 and TRBJ2-1, with D possibly being TRBD1 or TRBD2 (5 bases each). The CDR3 length is 21 residues. Germline V gene sequence: CDR1 SGHRS, CDR2 YFSETQ. V lost 2 bases to trimming and J lost 6 bases, with 33 bases between them.

CDR3 sequence: CASSQRSGPKNIQYF. DNA for the CDR3: TGCGCCAGCAGCCAGAGATCAGGCCCTAAAAACATTCAGTACTTC. The chain employs TRBV4-1 and TRBJ2-4; D remains ambiguous. The CDR3 loop spans 15 amino acids. Per germline, CDR1 MGHRA and CDR2 YSYEKL. V lost 3 bases and J lost 4, with 13 bases in between.

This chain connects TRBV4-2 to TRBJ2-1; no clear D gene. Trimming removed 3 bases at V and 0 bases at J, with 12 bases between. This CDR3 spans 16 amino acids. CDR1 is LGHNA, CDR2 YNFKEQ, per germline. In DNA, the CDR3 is TGTGCCAGCAGCCAGGGGTGGCCTAGCTCCTACAATGAGCAGTTCTTC. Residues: CASSQGWPSSYNEQFF.